These T cell receptor beta chains were read from a single sample in a study of blood T cell repertoires in COVID-19. Clones were read by immunoSEQ multiplex PCR, and TCRdb kept only the in-frame ones, dropping some. The data hold some 70,000 clones, with 70% to 80% observed a single time. Material for sequencing was peripheral blood. Every receptor here comes from a human donor in a cohort sampled during active COVID-19. Both conserved end residues are part of each CDR3. A D gene is named only where the DNA matches it firmly. Clone size is shown for a subset of rows, as once, few, many or a class of expanded clone.

CASNRAFLEQFF	TGTGCCAGCAACAGGGCGTTCCTAGAGCAGTTCTTC	TRBV28	NA	NA	TRBJ2-1
CASSFVKLAGEIETQYF	TGTGCCAGCAGTTTTGTGAAGTTGGCAGGGGAGATAGAGACCCAGTACTTC	TRBV28	NA	NA	TRBJ2-5
CASSLGGRTYNEQFF	TGTGCCAGCAGCTTAGGCGGGAGGACCTACAATGAGCAGTTCTTC	TRBV11-3	NA	TRBD2	TRBJ2-1
CASSEEPRGRNSPLHF	TGTGCCAGCAGTGAAGAGCCCAGGGGCCGTAATTCACCCCTCCACTTT	TRBV6-1	NA	NA	TRBJ1-6
CASSARQGGELFF	TGTGCCAGCAGCGCCCGACAGGGCGGGGAGCTGTTTTTT	TRBV9	NA	TRBD1	TRBJ2-2
CASSHPIGASGRENTGELFF	TGCGCCAGCAGCCATCCCATCGGGGCTAGCGGGAGGGAGAACACCGGGGAGCTGTTTTTT	TRBV4-3	NA	TRBD2	TRBJ2-2
CASNPDTVRELFF	TGTGCCAGCAACCCGGACACCGTTCGGGAGCTGTTTTTT	TRBV28	few	NA	TRBJ2-2
CASSEGPVSGNTIYF	TGTGCCAGCAGTGAGGGGCCGGTTTCTGGAAACACCATATATTTT	TRBV6-1	once	NA	TRBJ1-3
CASSFQEETDTQYF	TGTGCCAGCAGTTTCCAGGAGGAGACAGATACGCAGTATTTT	TRBV28	NA	NA	TRBJ2-3
CASTPSSVPADEQYF	TGTGCCAGCACCCCTTCTAGCGTCCCAGCAGACGAGCAGTACTTC	TRBV7-8	once	NA	TRBJ2-7
CASSPGVSGNTIYF	TGTGCCAGCTCACCCGGGGTCTCTGGAAACACCATATATTTT	TRBV18	NA	NA	TRBJ1-3
CASSLVASGQETQYF	TGTGCCAGCAGCTTAGTGGCTAGCGGCCAAGAGACCCAGTACTTC	TRBV7-2	once	TRBD2	TRBJ2-5
CATSDVRVTGANVLTF	TGTGCCACCAGTGATGTCCGGGTAACCGGGGCCAACGTCCTGACTTTC	TRBV24-1	NA	NA	TRBJ2-6
CASSHYAGTSGRAEQFF	TGTGCCAGCAGCCACTACGCCGGGACTAGCGGGCGGGCTGAGCAGTTCTTC	TRBV3-1/TRBV3-2	NA	TRBD2	TRBJ2-1
CASSSQDRGDHYGYTF	TGTGCCAGCAGTTCGCAGGACAGGGGTGATCACTATGGCTACACCTTC	TRBV27	NA	TRBD1	TRBJ1-2
CARNPCLGAQGYTF	TGTGCCAGGAACCCTTGTCTGGGGGCGCAAGGCTACACCTTC	TRBV3-1/TRBV3-2	few	NA	TRBJ1-2
CASSLVSGVSTEAFF	TGTGCCAGCAGCTTAGTTTCAGGGGTGAGCACTGAAGCTTTCTTT	TRBV7-9	NA	NA	TRBJ1-1
CASSLKAGTEAFF	TGCGCCAGCAGCTTGAAGGCAGGGACTGAAGCTTTCTTT	TRBV5-1	NA	NA	TRBJ1-1
CASSYSLAGGGEQYF	TGTGCCAGCAGTTACTCACTAGCGGGGGGCGGCGAGCAGTACTTC	TRBV6-6	once	TRBD2	TRBJ2-7
CASSSTGTGREKLFF	TGTGCCAGCAGTTCCACCGGGACAGGGAGGGAAAAACTGTTTTTT	TRBV28	NA	TRBD1	TRBJ1-4
CASRRDSNYGYTF	TGTGCCAGCAGACGGGACTCTAACTATGGCTACACCTTC	TRBV6-5	NA	NA	TRBJ1-2
CASSPPRGGGDEQYF	TGTGCCAGCTCACCACCCCGCGGTGGGGGCGACGAGCAGTACTTC	TRBV18	NA	NA	TRBJ2-7
CASSQELAGAWNEQFF	TGCGCCAGCAGCCAGGAACTAGCGGGAGCGTGGAATGAGCAGTTCTTC	TRBV4-3	NA	TRBD2	TRBJ2-1
CASSFGRGGEKLFF	TGCGCCAGCAGCTTTGGAAGGGGGGGTGAAAAACTGTTTTTT	TRBV5-1	NA	NA	TRBJ1-4
CASSLTYEQYF	TGTGCCAGCAGTCTTACCTACGAGCAGTACTTC	TRBV28	NA	NA	TRBJ2-7
CASSLGGNTDTQYF	TGTGCCAGCAGCTTGGGGGGGAACACAGATACGCAGTATTTT	TRBV28	NA	TRBD2	TRBJ2-3
CASSSGGAGYNEQFF	TGTGCCAGCAGCTCAGGGGGCGCAGGGTACAATGAGCAGTTCTTC	TRBV7-9	NA	TRBD1	TRBJ2-1
CARSRGGGPTDTQYF	TGCGCCCGCAGCCGCGGGGGGGGCCCAACAGATACGCAGTATTTT	TRBV5-1	NA	TRBD2	TRBJ2-3
CASSLSGGSGEELFF	TGCGCCAGCAGCCTCAGCGGGGGGTCGGGGGAGGAGCTGTTTTTT	TRBV4-3	NA	TRBD2	TRBJ2-2
CASSSGTRGYNEQFF	TGTGCCAGCAGTTCCGGGACTAGAGGCTACAATGAGCAGTTCTTC	TRBV6-5	few	TRBD2	TRBJ2-1
CASSYRLAGEQETQYF	TGTGCCAGCAGCTACCGACTAGCGGGAGAACAAGAGACCCAGTACTTC	TRBV7-6	NA	TRBD2	TRBJ2-5
CASSWGTAAGATDTQYF	TGTGCCAGCAGCTGGGGGACGGCAGCGGGAGCCACAGATACGCAGTATTTT	TRBV11-3	NA	TRBD2	TRBJ2-3
CASSFSQDGYTF	TGTGCCAGCAGTTTTTCGCAGGATGGCTACACCTTC	TRBV12-3/TRBV12-4	NA	NA	TRBJ1-2
CASSLAGTGSYEQYF	TGTGCCAGCAGCTTGGCCGGGACAGGGAGCTACGAGCAGTACTTC	TRBV5-5	NA	TRBD1	TRBJ2-7
CAWSVGEATDTQYF	TGTGCCTGGAGTGTCGGTGAGGCCACAGATACGCAGTATTTT	TRBV30	NA	NA	TRBJ2-3
CASSYPPGQGGGRNQPQHF	TGTGCCAGCAGTTACCCGCCGGGACAGGGAGGGGGGCGAAACCAGCCCCAGCATTTT	TRBV6-2/TRBV6-3	NA	TRBD1	TRBJ1-5
CASSTSGTGLQETQYF	TGTGCCAGCTCAACGTCCGGGACAGGGCTCCAAGAGACCCAGTACTTC	TRBV18	NA	TRBD1	TRBJ2-5
CASSNQRTSGQITDTQYF	TGTGCCAGCAGCAACCAAAGGACTAGCGGGCAGATCACAGATACGCAGTATTTT	TRBV21-1	NA	NA	TRBJ2-3
CASSSTGVVTEAFF	TGTGCCAGCAGCTCCACAGGGGTAGTGACTGAAGCTTTCTTT	TRBV7-3	NA	TRBD1	TRBJ1-1
CASSPTSGFTGELFF	TGTGCCAGCAGCCCGACTAGCGGGTTCACCGGGGAGCTGTTTTTT	TRBV7-2	NA	TRBD2	TRBJ2-2
CAISYSGTSGVYNEQFF	TGTGCCATCAGTTACTCCGGGACTAGCGGGGTCTACAATGAGCAGTTCTTC	TRBV10-3	NA	TRBD2	TRBJ2-1